This T cell receptor beta chain is drawn from a study of identical twins. In regard to this clonotype: The antigen remains undetermined.

Template switching added a universal primer binding site, and final cDNA carried unique molecular identifiers. TCRdb fed the 5' RACE reads into MiXCR, producing one record per CDR3 protein. The data hold roughly 1.6 million distinct CDR3 sequences, with about 32% observed a single time. Study-wide results and limits: Twin pairs' shared out-of-frame alpha sequences were enriched in low generation probability. The same donors were not followed; conclusions instead depended on cross-sectional statistical analysis. Excess sharing between twins was weaker in beta out-of-frame sequences.

This CDR3 region has 13 residues. Losses at the gene ends were 4 bases for V and 4 bases for J; bases not matched to a gene: 4. CDR1 SGHRS and CDR2 YFSETQ come from the germline V gene. Input material: cord blood. This chain links TRBV5-1 with TRBJ1-2, with TRBD1 matching 7 bases. The receptor's source is a newborn girl in good health. The CDR3 region has the DNA TGCGCCAGCAGCCCTGAGGGGGCCTATGGCTACACCTTC. Translated: CASSPEGAYGYTF.